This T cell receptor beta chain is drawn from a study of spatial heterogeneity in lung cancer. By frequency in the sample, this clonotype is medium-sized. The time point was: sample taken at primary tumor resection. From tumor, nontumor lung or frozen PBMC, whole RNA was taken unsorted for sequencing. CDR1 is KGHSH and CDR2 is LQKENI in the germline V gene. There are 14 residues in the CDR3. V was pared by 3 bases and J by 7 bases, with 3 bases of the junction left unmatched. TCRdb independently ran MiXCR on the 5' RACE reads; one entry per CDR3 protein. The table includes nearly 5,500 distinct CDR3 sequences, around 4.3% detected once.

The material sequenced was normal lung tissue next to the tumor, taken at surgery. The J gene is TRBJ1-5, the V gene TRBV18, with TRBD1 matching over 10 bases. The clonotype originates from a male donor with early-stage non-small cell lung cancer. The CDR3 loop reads CASSPGTGEQPQHF. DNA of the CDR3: TGTGCCAGCTCACCCGGGACAGGGGAACAGCCCCAGCATTTT.